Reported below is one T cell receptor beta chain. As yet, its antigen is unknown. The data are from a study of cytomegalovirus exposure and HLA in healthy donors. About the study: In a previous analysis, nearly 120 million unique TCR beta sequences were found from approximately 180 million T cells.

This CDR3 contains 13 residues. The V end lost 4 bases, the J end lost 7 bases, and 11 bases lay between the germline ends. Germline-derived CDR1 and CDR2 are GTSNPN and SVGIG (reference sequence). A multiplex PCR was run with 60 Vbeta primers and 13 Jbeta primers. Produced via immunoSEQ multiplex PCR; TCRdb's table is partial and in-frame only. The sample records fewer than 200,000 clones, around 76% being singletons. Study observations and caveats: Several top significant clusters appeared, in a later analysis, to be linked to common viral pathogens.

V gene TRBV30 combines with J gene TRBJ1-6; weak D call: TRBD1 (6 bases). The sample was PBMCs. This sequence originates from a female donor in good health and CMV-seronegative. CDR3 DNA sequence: TGTGCCTGGACCGCAGGGGCGAATTCACCCCTCCACTTT. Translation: CAWTAGANSPLHF.